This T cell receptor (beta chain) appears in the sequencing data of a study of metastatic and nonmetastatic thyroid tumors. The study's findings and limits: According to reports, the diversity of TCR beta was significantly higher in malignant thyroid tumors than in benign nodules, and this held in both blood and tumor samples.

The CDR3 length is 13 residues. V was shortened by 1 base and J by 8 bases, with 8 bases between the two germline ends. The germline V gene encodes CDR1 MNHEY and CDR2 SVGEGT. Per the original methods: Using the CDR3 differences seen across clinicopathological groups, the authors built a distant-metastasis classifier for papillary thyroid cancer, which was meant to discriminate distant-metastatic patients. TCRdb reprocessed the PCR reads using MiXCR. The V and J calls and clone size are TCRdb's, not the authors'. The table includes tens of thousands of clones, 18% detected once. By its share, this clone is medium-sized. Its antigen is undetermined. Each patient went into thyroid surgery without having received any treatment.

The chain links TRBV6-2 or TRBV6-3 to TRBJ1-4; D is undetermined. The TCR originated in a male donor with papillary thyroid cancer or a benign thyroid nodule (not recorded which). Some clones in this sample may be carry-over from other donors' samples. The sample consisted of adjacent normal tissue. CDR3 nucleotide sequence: TGTGCCAGCAGTTACTTCTCCGGGGAAAAACTGTTTTTT. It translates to CASSYFSGEKLFF.